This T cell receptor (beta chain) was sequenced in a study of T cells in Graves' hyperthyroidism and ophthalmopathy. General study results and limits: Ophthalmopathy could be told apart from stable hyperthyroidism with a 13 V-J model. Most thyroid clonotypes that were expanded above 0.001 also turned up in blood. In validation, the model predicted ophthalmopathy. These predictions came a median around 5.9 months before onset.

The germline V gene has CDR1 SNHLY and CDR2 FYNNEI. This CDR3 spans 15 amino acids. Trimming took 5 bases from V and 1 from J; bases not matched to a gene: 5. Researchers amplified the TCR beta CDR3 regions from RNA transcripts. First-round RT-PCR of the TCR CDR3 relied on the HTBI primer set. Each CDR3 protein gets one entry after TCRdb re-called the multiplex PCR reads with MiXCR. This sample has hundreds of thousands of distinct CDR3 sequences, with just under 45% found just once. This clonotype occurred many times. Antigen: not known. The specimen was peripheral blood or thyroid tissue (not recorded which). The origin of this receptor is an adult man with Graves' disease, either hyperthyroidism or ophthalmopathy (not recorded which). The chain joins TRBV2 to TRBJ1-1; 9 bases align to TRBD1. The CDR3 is CASSHRGPENTEAFF. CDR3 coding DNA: TGTGCCAGCAGTCACAGGGGGCCGGAGAACACTGAAGCTTTCTTT.